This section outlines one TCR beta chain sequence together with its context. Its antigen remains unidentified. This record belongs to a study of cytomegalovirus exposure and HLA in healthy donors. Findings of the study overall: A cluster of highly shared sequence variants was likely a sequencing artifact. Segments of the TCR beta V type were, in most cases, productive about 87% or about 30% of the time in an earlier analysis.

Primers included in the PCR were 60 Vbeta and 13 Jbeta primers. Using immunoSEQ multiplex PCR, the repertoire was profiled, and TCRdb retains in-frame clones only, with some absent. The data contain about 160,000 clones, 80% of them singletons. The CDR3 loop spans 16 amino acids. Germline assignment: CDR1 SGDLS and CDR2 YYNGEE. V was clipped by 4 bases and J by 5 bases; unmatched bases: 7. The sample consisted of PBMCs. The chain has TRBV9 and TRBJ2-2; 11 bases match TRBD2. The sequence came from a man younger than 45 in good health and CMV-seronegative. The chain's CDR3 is CASSQGASGRTGELFF. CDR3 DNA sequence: TGTGCCAGCAGCCAGGGGGCTAGCGGGAGGACCGGGGAGCTGTTTTTT.